This T cell receptor beta chain was identified in a study of blood T cell repertoires in COVID-19. The junction had 13 bases not matched to a gene; V was cut back by 0 bases and J by 2 bases. The CDR3 loop spans 18 amino acids. In germline, CDR1 is MGHDK, CDR2 SYGVNS. This clone came up a few times. Profiling relied on immunoSEQ multiplex PCR, and the TCRdb table lists in-frame clones only, not all of them. The sample has about 160,000 clones; around 74% are singletons. Material for sequencing was peripheral blood. The sequence came from a man between 65 and 80 years old with acute or convalescent COVID-19. The chain joins TRBV25-1 to TRBJ2-7; 7 bases map to TRBD1. CDR3: CASSEYSRRTGGPYEQYF. Here the CDR3 DNA reads TGTGCCAGCAGTGAATATTCACGCAGGACAGGTGGGCCCTACGAGCAGTACTTC.